The 31 T cell receptor beta chains reported below all come from one sample, sequenced in a study of early T cells in non-severe SARS-CoV-2 infection. MiXCR was run by TCRdb on the 5' RACE reads, yielding one entry per CDR3 protein. The table lists tens of thousands of distinct CDR3 sequences, approximately 10% of them singletons. The sample consisted of whole blood. Receptors originate from an adult who was a healthcare worker with PCR-confirmed SARS-CoV-2 infection or an uninfected control (not recorded which).

CDR3 sequence (DNA): TGCAGTGCTAGAGACAGGGAGGGGGGTGAGCAGTTCTTC. Its translation is CSARDREGGEQFF. The V call is TRBV20-1, the J call TRBJ2-1; D may be TRBD2 (7 bases). Germline V CDR1 and CDR2: DFQATT, SNEGSKA (reference sequence). Trimming shortened V by 0 bases and J by 9 bases, and 12 bases separated the two germline ends. The CDR3 covers 13 residues.

This clonotype was counted ten times or more. V and J are TRBV7-9 and TRBJ1-1; D is unresolved. The V end was cut by 5 bases, the J end by 1 base, with 11 bases between. In germline, CDR1 is SEHNR, CDR2 FQNEAQ (reference sequence). The CDR3 sequence is 14 residues long. CDR3 region: CASSPLSGNTEAFF. CDR3 DNA: TGTGCCAGCAGCCCCCTTAGCGGGAACACTGAAGCTTTCTTT. The variable domain in full, with the rest retrieved from reference TRBV7-9 and TRBJ1-1, is DTGVSQNPRHKITKRGQNVTFRCDPISEHNRLYWYRQTLGQGPEFLTYFQNEAQLEKSRLLSDRFSAERPKGSFSTLEIQRTEQGDSAMYLCASSPLSGNTEAFFGQGTRLTVV.

The chain is built from TRBV19 and TRBJ2-3; TRBD2 matches 11 bases. This CDR3 region has 15 residues. Germline V lookup: CDR1 LNHDA, CDR2 SQIVND (reference sequence). Losses at the gene ends were 6 bases for V and 6 bases for J; bases not matched to a gene: 8. The CDR3 bases are TGTGCCAGTAGCACCACTAGCGGGAGAATTGATACGCAGTATTTT. Translated, it gives CASSTTSGRIDTQYF.

The rearrangement joins TRBV29-1 to TRBJ2-5, with 8 bases that match TRBD2. Trimming at V came to 0 bases and at J to 4 bases, leaving 4 bases not matched to a gene. The CDR3 loop spans 14 amino acids. CDR1 SQVTM and CDR2 ANQGSEA come from the germline V gene. CDR3 nucleotides: TGCAGCGTTGAAGATCGGGAGGGAATAGAGACCCAGTACTTC. This encodes CSVEDREGIETQYF.

This chain uses TRBV6-5 with TRBJ2-7; TRBD1 is a possible D gene (6 bases). The CDR3 is 15 amino acids. Trimming stripped 0 bases from V and 2 bases from J, with 11 bases between. Germline loops: CDR1 MNHEY, CDR2 SVGAGI. The CDR3 sequence is CASSYSLTGAYEQYF. The CDR3 DNA follows: TGTGCCAGCAGTTACTCGTTGACAGGAGCCTACGAGCAGTACTTC.

Ten or more counts support this clonotype. The V call is TRBV20-1, the J call TRBJ2-2; D unresolved. CDR3 length: 13 amino acids. Germline V lookup: CDR1 DFQATT, CDR2 SNEGSKA (reference sequence). Trimming stripped 6 bases from V and 1 base from J, with 9 bases between. The CDR3 here is CSAPRQNTGELFF. CDR3 nucleotides: TGCAGTGCCCCTCGCCAGAACACCGGGGAGCTGTTTTTT.

V is TRBV29-1 and J is TRBJ2-7; D not resolved. Germline V gene sequence: CDR1 SQVTM, CDR2 ANQGSEA. Trimming shortened V by 4 bases and J by 2 bases, and 9 bases separated the two germline ends. The CDR3 is 12 residues long. The CDR3 loop is CSVGDGTYEQYF. DNA for the CDR3: TGCAGCGTTGGTGACGGAACCTACGAGCAGTACTTC.

This clonotype was seen only a few times. The chain combines TRBV7-6 with TRBJ1-1; a weak D match, TRBD1 (5 bases). Trimming took 0 bases from V and 0 from J, leaving 8 bases between them. This CDR3 is 15 amino acids long. Germline loops: CDR1 SGHVS, CDR2 FNYEAQ. The CDR3 loop is CASSLAGGMNTEAFF. The CDR3 coding sequence is TGTGCCAGCAGCTTAGCGGGGGGGATGAACACTGAAGCTTTCTTT.

V and J are TRBV11-2 and TRBJ2-7; the D gene is possibly TRBD1 (5 bases). CDR1 and CDR2 from the germline V gene are SGHAT and FQNNGV. This CDR3 region has 14 residues. Trimming pared 1 base from V and 3 bases from J, leaving 10 bases between. Here the CDR3 reads CASSLGQTYYEQYF. As DNA, the CDR3 is TGTGCCAGCAGCTTAGGACAGACTTACTACGAGCAGTACTTC.

This clonotype was found many times. This chain connects TRBV29-1 to TRBJ1-4; D ambiguous. The V gene lost 5 bases and the J gene lost 5 bases, with 12 bases spanning the gap. The germline V gene has CDR1 SQVTM and CDR2 ANQGSEA. The CDR3 totals 13 residues. This chain's CDR3 is CSVNRDRNEKLFF. The CDR3 coding sequence is TGCAGCGTTAATCGGGATAGAAATGAAAAACTGTTTTTT.

This clonotype was found many times. The chain uses TRBV18 and TRBJ1-5; weak D call: TRBD1 (5 bases). V lost 2 bases to trimming and J lost 6 bases, with 14 bases between them. Germline V gene data show CDR1 as KGHSH and CDR2 as LQKENI. The CDR3 is 15 residues long. The CDR3 DNA follows: TGTGCCAGCTCACCAACGCGGGGCGCGGGTCAGCCCCAGCATTTT. Its protein is CASSPTRGAGQPQHF. Variable domain in full (rest from reference TRBV18 and TRBJ1-5): NAGVMQNPRHLVRRRGQEARLRCSPMKGHSHVYWYRQLPEEGLKFMVYLQKENIIDESGMPKERFSAEFPKEGPSILRIQQVVRGDSAAYFCASSPTRGAGQPQHFGDGTRLSIL.

This clonotype has just a few counts. The V gene is TRBV27, the J gene TRBJ1-6, with 9 bases lining up with TRBD1. CDR1 is MNHEY and CDR2 is SMNVEV in the germline V gene (reference sequence). V was clipped by 4 bases and J by 7 bases; unmatched bases: 8. The CDR3 sequence is 16 residues long. CDR3 sequence reads: CASSSKAGTGNSPLHF. The CDR3 coding sequence is TGTGCCAGCAGTTCGAAAGCCGGGACAGGGAATTCACCCCTCCACTTT.

This chain uses TRBV20-1 with TRBJ2-5; possible D gene TRBD2, 7 bases. Deletions cut 6 bases from V and 5 bases from J, with 13 bases between. Germline V gene lookup returns CDR1 DFQATT and CDR2 SNEGSKA (reference sequence). The CDR3 has 12 amino acids. The CDR3 spells CSARGARETQYF. The CDR3 nucleotides are TGCAGTGCCCGGGGGGCGCGGGAGACCCAGTACTTC.

This clonotype came up many times. This sequence joins TRBV27 and TRBJ1-3; D call uncertain. V lost 0 bases to trimming and J lost 2 bases, with 2 bases between them. Germline loops: CDR1 MNHEY, CDR2 SMNVEV (reference sequence). The CDR3 is 13 amino acids. The CDR3 protein is CASSLSTGNTIYF. The CDR3 coding sequence is TGTGCCAGCAGTTTATCTACTGGAAACACCATATATTTT.

A word on this clonotype: A junction boundary mismatches the germline segment, possibly from a read error. The CDR3 loop reads CASSLAAAGSPNTEVFF. The CDR3 DNA is TGTGCCAGCAGCTTAGCTGCCGCGGGGTCACCGAACACTGAAGTTTTCTTT. The rearrangement links TRBV7-9 to TRBJ1-1; D uncertain. This CDR3 contains 17 residues. Germline lookup yields CDR1 SEHNR and CDR2 FQNEAQ (reference sequence). Looking up the rest from reference TRBV7-9 and TRBJ1-1 gives the full variable domain: DTGVSQNPRHKITKRGQNVTFRCDPISEHNRLYWYRQTLGQGPEFLTYFQNEAQLEKSRLLSDRFSAERPKGSFSTLEIQRTEQGDSAMYLCASSLAAAGSPNTEVFFGQGTRLTVV.

In this sample, this clonotype turned up a few times. V gene TRBV5-1 combines with J gene TRBJ2-3; D is possibly TRBD2 (5 bases). Trimming pared 0 bases from V and 4 bases from J, leaving 9 bases between. Germline V gives CDR1 SGHRS, CDR2 YFSETQ. This CDR3 has 14 residues. The CDR3 bases are TGCGCCAGCAGCTTGGGGGGAGTGGCAGATACGCAGTATTTT. Protein: CASSLGGVADTQYF.

This clonotype was counted ten times or more. The V call is TRBV7-2, the J call TRBJ2-3; 7 bases line up with TRBD1. V lost 7 bases and J lost 3; bases outside the gene matches: 10. This CDR3 comprises 15 residues. CDR1 is SGHTA, CDR2 FQGNSA, per germline. CDR3 nucleotides: TGTGCCAGCAACGTGGGACAGACACTTACAGATACGCAGTATTTT. Protein: CASNVGQTLTDTQYF.

The table lists this clonotype with a few counts. The CDR3 DNA sequence: TGCAGCGTTGAAGGCGACAGGGCTCCCTACGAGCAGTACTTC. Its protein product is CSVEGDRAPYEQYF. V gene TRBV29-1 combines with J gene TRBJ2-7; TRBD1 matches 7 bases. V lost 1 base to trimming and J lost 2 bases; unmatched junction nucleotides: 5. This CDR3 comprises 14 residues. CDR1 SQVTM and CDR2 ANQGSEA come from the germline V gene.

This rearrangement joins TRBV7-2 to TRBJ2-5; D might be TRBD1 (6 bases). V lost 2 bases, J lost 5 bases, and 9 bases lay in between. The CDR3 length is 13 residues. The germline V gene encodes CDR1 SGHTA and CDR2 FQGNSA. The CDR3 reads CASSLTGKETQYF. The CDR3 region has the DNA TGTGCCAGCAGCTTAACAGGGAAGGAGACCCAGTACTTC.

This clonotype has ten or more counts. The V call is TRBV28, the J call TRBJ2-7; D assignment may be TRBD1 or TRBD2 (5 bases each). Germline CDR1 and CDR2: MDHEN and SYDVKM. The length of the CDR3 is 16 residues. The V end was cut by 3 bases, the J end by 2 bases, with 17 bases between. CDR3 protein: CASSLIEGKGPYEQYF. The CDR3 DNA sequence: TGTGCCAGCAGTTTGATTGAGGGAAAGGGGCCCTACGAGCAGTACTTC.

In its sample, this clonotype was seen a few times. V gene TRBV28 combines with J gene TRBJ2-3; TRBD2 might be the D (6 bases). Germline CDR1 and CDR2: MDHEN and SYDVKM. The V gene lost 2 bases and the J gene lost 10 bases, with 10 bases spanning the gap. The CDR3 extends over 12 amino acids. The CDR3 spells CASSLRRGAQYF. The DNA of the CDR3 is TGTGCCAGCAGTTTACGGAGGGGCGCGCAGTATTTT.

In its sample, this clonotype was seen a few times. This CDR3 reads CASSPRAGVTYEQYF. For the CDR3, the DNA is TGTGCCAGCAGCCCCCGGGCGGGGGTAACGTACGAGCAGTACTTC. The V call is TRBV12-3 or TRBV12-4, the J call TRBJ2-7, with TRBD2 matching 7 bases. The length of the CDR3 is 15 residues. V trimming: 6 bases; J trimming: 4 bases; junction bases outside the gene matches: 12.

J is TRBJ2-7 and V is TRBV29-1; D gene ambiguous. This CDR3 spans 12 amino acids. The germline V gene has CDR1 SQVTM and CDR2 ANQGSEA. With 1 base removed from V and 3 bases from J, the gap between germline ends came to 7 bases. CDR3 in amino acids: CSVEGPHYEQYF. CDR3 bases: TGCAGCGTTGAAGGTCCTCACTACGAGCAGTACTTC.

The chain recombines TRBV28 with TRBJ1-5; possibly TRBD1 for D (5 bases). V was cut by 3 bases and J by 2 bases, with 11 bases left in between. Per germline, CDR1 MDHEN and CDR2 SYDVKM. The CDR3 is made up of 15 amino acids. The CDR3 bases are TGTGCCAGCAGTTTTCGGGGGTTTCGCAATCAGCCCCAGCATTTT. Its protein product is CASSFRGFRNQPQHF.

This clonotype was detected many times. This chain connects TRBV28 to TRBJ1-3; D is perhaps TRBD1 (5 bases). The CDR3 contains 14 residues. Germline CDR1 reads MDHEN; CDR2 reads SYDVKM. V was clipped by 6 bases and J by 0 bases, with 9 bases between them. This CDR3 reads CASRRQNSGNTIYF. In DNA form, the CDR3 reads TGTGCCAGCAGGAGACAGAACTCTGGAAACACCATATATTTT.

This clonotype was recorded a few times. The V call is TRBV5-4, the J call TRBJ2-5; the D is unclear. CDR1 is SGHNT, CDR2 YYREEE, per germline (reference sequence). The CDR3 spans 13 residues. Trimming cost V 0 bases and J 5 bases, with 8 bases left between them. The CDR3 DNA reads TGTGCCAGCAGCTTGGAGCCAGGCGAGACCCAGTACTTC. Its translation: CASSLEPGETQYF. The whole variable domain, filled in from reference TRBV5-4 and TRBJ2-5, reads ETGVTQSPTHLIKTRGQQVTLRCSSQSGHNTVSWYQQALGQGPQFIFQYYREEENGRGNFPPRFSGLQFPNYSSELNVNALELDDSALYLCASSLEPGETQYFGPGTRLLVL.

This clonotype turned up a few times. This sequence joins TRBV10-2 and TRBJ2-5, with 8 bases fitting TRBD1. V trimming: 6 bases; J trimming: 4 bases; junction bases outside the gene matches: 4. The V gene's germline CDR1 is WSHSY and CDR2 SAAADI. This CDR3 has 13 residues. The CDR3 protein is CASRKQGGETQYF. The CDR3 coding sequence is TGCGCCAGCAGGAAACAGGGGGGAGAGACCCAGTACTTC.

The rearrangement joins TRBV28 to TRBJ1-2; D unclear. From germline, CDR1 is MDHEN and CDR2 SYDVKM. The CDR3 spans 12 residues. V lost 6 bases and J lost 3, with 8 bases in between. For the CDR3, the DNA is TGTGCCAGCAGCCCAACGGACTATGGCTACACCTTC. As protein: CASSPTDYGYTF.

As concerns this clonotype: An end of the junction differs from the germline gene, which may be a read error. The chain couples TRBV20-1 to TRBJ2-5; TRBD2 is a possible D gene (5 bases). The CDR3 is 12 residues long. CDR1 and CDR2 (germline): DFQATT, SNEGSKA (reference sequence). The CDR3 protein is CSPWSGQATQYF. CDR3 bases: TGCAGTCCCTGGAGCGGCCAAGCGACCCAGTACTTC.

This sequence joins TRBV12-3 or TRBV12-4 and TRBJ1-1, with D possibly being TRBD1 (6 bases). The V gene lost 5 bases and the J gene lost 4 bases, with 14 bases spanning the gap. CDR3 size: 14 residues. CDR3 region: CASSPRGLSTEAFF. The CDR3 nucleotides read TGTGCCAGCAGTCCCAGGGGACTGAGCACTGAAGCTTTCTTT.

This clonotype has ten or more counts. This rearrangement joins TRBV9 to TRBJ2-1; D not certain. CDR3 length: 12 amino acids. CDR1 and CDR2 (germline): SGDLS, YYNGEE. The germline V and J ends were trimmed by 1 base and 10 bases, with 9 bases remaining between them. For the CDR3, the DNA is TGTGCCAGCAGCGTATTCGCTGGCGAGCAGTTCTTC. Encoded protein: CASSVFAGEQFF.